The 6 T cell receptor beta chains given below trace back to one sample, sequenced in a study of PD-1 blockade in classical Hodgkin lymphoma. Time point described: cycle 4 day 1 (C4D1), after less than 7 weeks of nivolumab. All the patients suffered relapse after autologous stem cell transplantation, and brentuximab vedotin exposure differed. Libraries were prepared by immunoSEQ multiplex PCR; TCRdb keeps only in-frame clonotypes and omits some of them. The sample consists of some 95,000 clones, 90% of them appearing once. The starting material was peripheral blood mononuclear cells (PBMCs), obtained before the fourth cycle of nivolumab. These TCRs come from a human donor with classical Hodgkin lymphoma.

This chain links TRBV15 with TRBJ1-1; D is uncertain. Trimming removed 1 base at V and 0 bases at J, with 18 bases between. The CDR3 has 18 amino acids. The germline CDR1 and CDR2 sequences are LNHNV and YYDKDF (reference sequence). CDR3 sequence (DNA): TGTGCCACCAGCAGAGGGCGGAGGGAGGGCTTAATGAACACTGAAGCTTTCTTT. Its protein product is CATSRGRREGLMNTEAFF.

This chain joins TRBV15 and TRBJ2-3, with 11 bases fitting TRBD2. The CDR3 is 15 residues long. The V gene's germline CDR1 is LNHNV and CDR2 YYDKDF (reference sequence). V shed 4 bases and J 4 bases; nucleotides not matched to a gene: 4. CDR3 sequence: CATSNRLAGSDTQYF. As DNA, the CDR3 is TGTGCCACCAGCAACAGACTAGCGGGGTCAGATACGCAGTATTTT.

V is TRBV10-3 and J is TRBJ1-5; 8 bases agree with TRBD1. The J segment lost 3 bases and the V segment lost 3 bases, leaving 7 bases of the junction unmatched. The CDR3 extends over 16 amino acids. Germline CDR1 and CDR2: ENHRY and SYGVKD. In nucleotides, the CDR3 is TGTGCCATCAGTGAAACCGGGACAGGAGACAATCAGCCCCAGCATTTT. Translation: CAISETGTGDNQPQHF.

The V call is TRBV13, the J call TRBJ1-2, with 8 positions matching TRBD1. Germline V gives CDR1 PRHDT, CDR2 FYEKMQ (reference sequence). Losses at the gene ends were 0 bases for V and 3 bases for J; bases not matched to a gene: 6. The CDR3 spans 16 residues. The CDR3 region has the DNA TGTGCCAGCAGCTTAGGCAGTCAGGGACAGGACTATGGCTACACCTTC. It translates to CASSLGSQGQDYGYTF.

This rearrangement joins TRBV30 to TRBJ1-1; the match to TRBD1 covers 10 bases. V lost 4 bases and J lost 11; bases outside the gene matches: 13. This CDR3 comprises 14 residues. Germline CDR1 GTSNPN, CDR2 SVGIG (reference sequence). The CDR3 coding sequence is TGTGCCTGGAAGAGACTAGCGACAGGGGGCGGGGCTTTCTTT. Translating it yields CAWKRLATGGGAFF.

The genes are TRBV7-9 and TRBJ2-5; 9 nucleotides agree with TRBD2. Germline-derived CDR1 and CDR2 are SEHNR and FQNEAQ (reference sequence). V gave up 3 bases and J gave up 1 base; unmatched junction bases: 9. The CDR3 is made up of 17 amino acids. DNA of the CDR3: TGTGCCAGCAGCTTCCTTACCCTAGCGGGGCGCCAAGAGACCCAGTACTTC. As protein: CASSFLTLAGRQETQYF.